This TCR beta chain came from a study of blood T cell repertoires in COVID-19. Overall study context: The samples span acute and convalescent COVID-19 from the United States, Italy and Spain. Sample material is recorded as cDNA or gDNA derived from T cells, B-cell-depleted T cells, or PBMCs.

CDR3 size: 13 residues. V was cut by 6 bases and J by 4 bases, with 11 bases left in between. Germline CDR1 and CDR2: KGHDR and SFDVKD. Study processing details: Amplification with reference gene primers provided the estimates of nucleated cell counts. Generated by immunoSEQ multiplex PCR, the TCRdb table keeps only in-frame clones and is missing some. V and J calls and clone size are as listed in that table; D and trimming were resolved from the DNA. This repertoire shows roughly 53,000 clones, about 88% found once; its top ten account for over 1.5%. The chain combines TRBV24-1 with TRBJ1-2; D is uncertain. The clonotype originates from a man in his sixties with acute or convalescent COVID-19. The specimen sequenced was peripheral blood. The CDR3 here is CATSRGQAYGYTF. The CDR3 DNA reads as TGTGCCACCAGTCGAGGGCAGGCCTATGGCTACACCTTC.